This TCR beta chain was profiled in a study of blood T cell repertoires in COVID-19. This CDR3 is 15 amino acids long. Sequencing used immunoSEQ multiplex PCR; TCRdb keeps in-frame clones, though not all of them. The sample has about 140,000 clones, approximately 85% seen once. This receptor was identified in a woman of 80 years or more with acute or convalescent COVID-19. The material sequenced was peripheral blood. J is TRBJ1-2 and V is TRBV21-1. TRBV21-1 is recorded as a pseudogene. This CDR3 is CASSNRDSDNYGYTF. In DNA, the CDR3 is TGTGCCAGCAGCAACCGGGACTCGGATAACTATGGCTACACCTTC.